These 4 T cell receptor beta chains originate from one sample sequenced in a study of T cell responses to AZD1222 COVID-19 vaccine. The table came from immunoSEQ multiplex PCR; TCRdb's copy has only in-frame clones and leaves some out. This sample has fewer than 120,000 clones, with about nine tenths found just once. Sequenced material: peripheral blood, taken on day 0 of AZD1222 vaccination. The receptors here all came from an adult in good health.

The chain links TRBV5-1 to TRBJ2-1, with D unresolved. Germline V gene sequence: CDR1 SGHRS, CDR2 YFSETQ. The CDR3 extends over 11 amino acids. V dropped 3 bases and J dropped 9 bases, with 7 bases sitting between them. The CDR3 DNA sequence: TGCGCCAGCAGCTCGACACTTGAGCAGTTCTTC. This gives the protein CASSSTLEQFF. The full variable domain, in which reference TRBV5-1 and TRBJ2-1 provide the parts outside the CDR3, is KAGVTQTPRYLIKTRGQQVTLSCSPISGHRSVSWYQQTPGQGLQFLFEYFSETQRNKGNFPGRFSGRQFSNSRSEMNVSTLELGDSALYLCASSSTLEQFFGPGTRLTVL.

The chain uses TRBV19 and TRBJ1-5; 7 positions agree with TRBD1. Germline trimming cut 6 bases from V and 0 bases from J; bases unmatched to any gene: 5. The CDR3 has 15 residues. Germline V gives CDR1 LNHDA, CDR2 SQIVND (reference sequence). The CDR3 spells CASRLGQNSNQPQHF. Written as DNA, the CDR3 is TGTGCCAGTAGGCTGGGACAGAATAGCAATCAGCCCCAGCATTTT. The entire variable domain, with the rest obtained from reference TRBV19 and TRBJ1-5, is as follows: DGGITQSPKYLFRKEGQNVTLSCEQNLNHDAMYWYRQDPGQGLRLIYYSQIVNDFQKGDIAEGYSVSREKKESFPLTVTSAQKNPTAFYLCASRLGQNSNQPQHFGDGTRLSIL.

The genes are TRBV30 and TRBJ1-2; tentatively, D is TRBD1 (5 bases). Germline values: CDR1 GTSNPN, CDR2 SVGIG (reference sequence). This CDR3 spans 14 amino acids. Trimming took 4 bases from V and 4 from J, leaving 16 bases between them. Here the CDR3 reads CAWTLWGLGYGYTF. The CDR3, as DNA: TGTGCCTGGACTCTATGGGGCCTTGGCTATGGCTACACCTTC.

V is TRBV6-5 and J is TRBJ1-2, with D uncertain. In germline, CDR1 is MNHEY, CDR2 SVGAGI. Between the trimmed V and J ends, which lost 6 bases and 4 bases, there was a span of 15 bases. The CDR3 runs to 14 residues. Here the CDR3 DNA reads TGTGCCAGCAGCCCCGTCGGAGGCGTCTATGGCTACACCTTC. Translated, it gives CASSPVGGVYGYTF.